This T cell receptor beta chain emerged from a study of yellow fever vaccine responses in identical twins. Study findings and constraints: On the reported evidence, twins' vaccine T cell responses seemed partly convergent and partly personalized.

The CDR3 has 14 amino acids. Trimming cost V 3 bases and J 4 bases, with 10 bases left between them. On this clonotype: Antigen: not known.

TCRdb ran MiXCR on the RT-PCR reads and lists one entry per CDR3 protein. The data show approximately 20,000 distinct CDR3 sequences, with about two thirds seen just once and 2% to 2.5% held by the top ten. Source: T cells from blood (PBMCs), unsorted or a sorted subset (not recorded which), taken before or after yellow fever vaccination (not recorded which). The rearrangement joins TRBV12-3 or TRBV12-4 to TRBJ1-3; possible D gene TRBD1, 5 bases. The clonotype comes from a woman aged 18-29 years who received the yellow fever vaccine. This CDR3 is CASSFAGTGNTIYF. The CDR3 DNA sequence: TGTGCCAGCAGTTTCGCGGGGACGGGAAACACCATATATTTT.